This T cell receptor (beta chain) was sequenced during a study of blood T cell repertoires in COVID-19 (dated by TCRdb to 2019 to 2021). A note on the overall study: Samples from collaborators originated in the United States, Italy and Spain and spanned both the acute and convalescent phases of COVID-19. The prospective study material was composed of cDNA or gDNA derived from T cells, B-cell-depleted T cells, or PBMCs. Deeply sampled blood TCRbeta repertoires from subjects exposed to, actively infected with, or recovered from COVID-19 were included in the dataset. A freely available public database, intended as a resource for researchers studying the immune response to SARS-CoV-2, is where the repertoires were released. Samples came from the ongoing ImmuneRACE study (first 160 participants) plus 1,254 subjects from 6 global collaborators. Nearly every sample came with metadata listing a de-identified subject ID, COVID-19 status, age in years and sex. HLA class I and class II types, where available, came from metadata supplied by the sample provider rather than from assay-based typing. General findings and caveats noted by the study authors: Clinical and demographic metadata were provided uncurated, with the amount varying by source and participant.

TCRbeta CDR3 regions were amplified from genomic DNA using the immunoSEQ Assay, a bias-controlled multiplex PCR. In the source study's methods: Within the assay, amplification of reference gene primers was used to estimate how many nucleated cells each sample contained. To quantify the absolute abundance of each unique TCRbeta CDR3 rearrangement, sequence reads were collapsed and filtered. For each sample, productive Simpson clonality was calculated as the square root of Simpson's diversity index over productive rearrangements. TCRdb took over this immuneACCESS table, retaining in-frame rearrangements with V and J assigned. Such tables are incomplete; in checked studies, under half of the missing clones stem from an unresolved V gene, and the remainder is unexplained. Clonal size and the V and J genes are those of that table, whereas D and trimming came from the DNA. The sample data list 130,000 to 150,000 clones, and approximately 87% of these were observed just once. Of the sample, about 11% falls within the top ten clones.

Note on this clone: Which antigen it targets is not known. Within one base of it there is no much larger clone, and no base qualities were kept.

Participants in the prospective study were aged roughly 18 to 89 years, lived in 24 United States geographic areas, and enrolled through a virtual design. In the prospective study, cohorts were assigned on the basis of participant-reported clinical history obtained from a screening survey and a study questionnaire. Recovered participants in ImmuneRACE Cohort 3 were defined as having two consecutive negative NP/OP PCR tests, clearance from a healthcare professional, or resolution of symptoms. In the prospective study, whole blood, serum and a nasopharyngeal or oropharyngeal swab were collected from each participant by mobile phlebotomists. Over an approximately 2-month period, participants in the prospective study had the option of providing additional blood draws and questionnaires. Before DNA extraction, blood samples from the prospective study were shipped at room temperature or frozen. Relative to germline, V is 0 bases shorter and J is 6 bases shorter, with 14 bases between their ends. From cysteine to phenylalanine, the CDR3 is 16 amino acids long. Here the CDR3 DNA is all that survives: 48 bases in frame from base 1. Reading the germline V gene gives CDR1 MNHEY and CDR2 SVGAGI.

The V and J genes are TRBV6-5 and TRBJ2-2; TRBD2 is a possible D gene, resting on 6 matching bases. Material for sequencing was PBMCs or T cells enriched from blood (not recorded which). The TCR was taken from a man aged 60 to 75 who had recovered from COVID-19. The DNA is TGTGCCAGCAGTTACTCGGGACTCACGACCGCCGGGGAGCTGTTTTTT. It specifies CASSYSGLTTAGELFF.